The source of this T cell receptor beta chain is a study of spatial heterogeneity in lung cancer. Study as a whole: Raw-read counts averaged over ten per unique TCR and UMI combination.

Study conclusions and caveats: Circulating ubiquitous expanded tumor TCRs were observed more frequently at resection than at follow-up.

Regarding time point: sample taken at primary tumor resection. In each case, whole RNA from tumor, nontumor lung or frozen PBMC was sequenced unsorted. Individually, TCR cDNA molecules were each labelled with a unique molecular identifier. One entry per CDR3 protein results from TCRdb running MiXCR on the 5' RACE reads. The sample includes roughly 48,000 distinct CDR3 sequences, around 5.2% of them seen just once. This clonotype showed up many times. Its cognate antigen is unknown. The receptor comes from a male donor with early-stage non-small cell lung cancer. The sample consisted of PBMCs, taken at surgery.

The CDR3 loop is CASSEFGTSGTYEQYF. As DNA, the CDR3 is TGTGCCAGCAGTGAGTTTGGGACTAGCGGAACCTACGAGCAGTACTTC. This chain links TRBV25-1 with TRBJ2-7; TRBD2 matches 11 bases. The germline gives CDR1 MGHDK, CDR2 SYGVNS. V dropped 3 bases and J dropped 2; count of bases not matched to a gene: 6. There are 16 residues in the CDR3.